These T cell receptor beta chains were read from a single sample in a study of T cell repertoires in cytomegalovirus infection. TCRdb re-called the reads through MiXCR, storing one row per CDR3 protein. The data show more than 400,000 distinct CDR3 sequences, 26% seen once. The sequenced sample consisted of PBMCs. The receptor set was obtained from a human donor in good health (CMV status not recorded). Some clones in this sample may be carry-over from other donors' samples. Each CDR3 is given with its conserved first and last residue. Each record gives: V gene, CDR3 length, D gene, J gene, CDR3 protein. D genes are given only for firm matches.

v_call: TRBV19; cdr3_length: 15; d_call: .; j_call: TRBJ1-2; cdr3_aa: CASSTHLVVDYGYTF
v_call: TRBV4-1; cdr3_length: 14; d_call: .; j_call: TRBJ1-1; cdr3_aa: CASSQAGRGAEAFF
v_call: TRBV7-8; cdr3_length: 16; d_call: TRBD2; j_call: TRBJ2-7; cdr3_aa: CASSPRRVAGAGEQYF
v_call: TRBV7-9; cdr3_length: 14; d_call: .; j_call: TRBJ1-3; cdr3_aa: CASSHGTSRNTIYF
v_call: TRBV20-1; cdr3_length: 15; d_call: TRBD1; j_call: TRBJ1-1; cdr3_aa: CSAIRDRGLHTEAFF
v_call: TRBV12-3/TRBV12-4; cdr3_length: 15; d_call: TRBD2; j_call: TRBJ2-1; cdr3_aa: CASSPGAGSYNEQFF
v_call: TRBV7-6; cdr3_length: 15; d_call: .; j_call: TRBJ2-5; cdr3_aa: CASVRDFYQQETQYF
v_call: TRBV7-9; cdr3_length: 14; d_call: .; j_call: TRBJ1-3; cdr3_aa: CASSPTGFGNTIYF
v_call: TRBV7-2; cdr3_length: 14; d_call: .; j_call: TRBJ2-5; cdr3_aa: CASSLVRVGETQYF
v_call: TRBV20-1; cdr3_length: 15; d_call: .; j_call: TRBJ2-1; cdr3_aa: CSARALETIGHEQFF
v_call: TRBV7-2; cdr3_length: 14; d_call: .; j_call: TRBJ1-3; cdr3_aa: CASSRTDSGNTIYF
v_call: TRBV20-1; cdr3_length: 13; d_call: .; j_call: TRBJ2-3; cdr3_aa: CSARVQGQGAQYF
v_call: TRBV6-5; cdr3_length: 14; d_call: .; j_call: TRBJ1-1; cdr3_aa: CASRRRAAHPEAFF
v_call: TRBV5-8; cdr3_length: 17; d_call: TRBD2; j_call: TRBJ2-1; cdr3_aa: CASSLGPRGSSYNEQFF
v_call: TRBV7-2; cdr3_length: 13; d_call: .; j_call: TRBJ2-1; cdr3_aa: CASSRDQSNEQFF
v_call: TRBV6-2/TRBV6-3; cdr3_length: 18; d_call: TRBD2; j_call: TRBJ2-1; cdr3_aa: CASSYLGASGRAYNEQFF
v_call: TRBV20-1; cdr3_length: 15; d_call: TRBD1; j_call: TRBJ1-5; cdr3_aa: CSARDYRGSNQPQHF
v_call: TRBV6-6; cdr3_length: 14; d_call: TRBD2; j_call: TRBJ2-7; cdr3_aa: CASSSGRGTYEQYF
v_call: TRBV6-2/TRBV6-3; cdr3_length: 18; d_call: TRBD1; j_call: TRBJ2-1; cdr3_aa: CASSGTGVTGTGYNEQFF
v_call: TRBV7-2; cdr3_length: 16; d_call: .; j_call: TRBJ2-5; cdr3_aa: CASSERWRAPGETQYF
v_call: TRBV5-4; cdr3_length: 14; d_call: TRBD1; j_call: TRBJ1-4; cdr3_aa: CASSRGQTFEKLFF
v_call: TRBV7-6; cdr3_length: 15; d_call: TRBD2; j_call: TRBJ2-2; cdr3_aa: CASSSSGRGTGELFF
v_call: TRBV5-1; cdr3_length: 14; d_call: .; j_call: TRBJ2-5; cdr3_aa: CASSLYRVGETQYF
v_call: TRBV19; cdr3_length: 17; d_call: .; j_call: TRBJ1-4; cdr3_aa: CASSFGGNPATNEKLFF
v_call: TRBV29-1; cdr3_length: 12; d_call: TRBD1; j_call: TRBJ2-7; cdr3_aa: CSVGTGGREQYF
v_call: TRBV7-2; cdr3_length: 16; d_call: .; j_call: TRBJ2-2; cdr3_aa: CASSLGGTGTTGELFF
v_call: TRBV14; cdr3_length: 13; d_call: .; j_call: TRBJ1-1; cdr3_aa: CASSQARVTEAFF
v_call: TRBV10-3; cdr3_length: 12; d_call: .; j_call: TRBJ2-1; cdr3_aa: CANADSYNEQFF
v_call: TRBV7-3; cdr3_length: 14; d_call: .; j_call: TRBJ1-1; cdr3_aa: CASSPNSGGTEAFF
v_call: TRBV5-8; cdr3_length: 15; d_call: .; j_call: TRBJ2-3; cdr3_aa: CASSLEDSSTDTQYF
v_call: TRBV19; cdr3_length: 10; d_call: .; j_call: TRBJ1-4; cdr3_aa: CATSGEKLFF
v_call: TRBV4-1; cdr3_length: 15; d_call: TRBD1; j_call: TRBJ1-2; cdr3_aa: CASSPGGQGNYGYTF
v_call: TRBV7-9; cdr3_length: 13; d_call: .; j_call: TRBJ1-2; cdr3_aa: CASTVDRAKGYTF
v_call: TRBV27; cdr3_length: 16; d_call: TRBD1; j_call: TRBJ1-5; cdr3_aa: CASSFQGVNSNQPQHF
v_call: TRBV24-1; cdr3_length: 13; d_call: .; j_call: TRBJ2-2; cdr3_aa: CAIEDGNTGELFF
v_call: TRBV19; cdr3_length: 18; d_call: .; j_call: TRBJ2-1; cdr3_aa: CASSINVAAASSYNEQFF
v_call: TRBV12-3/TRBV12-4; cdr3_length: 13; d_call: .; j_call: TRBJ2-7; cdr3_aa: CASSLDISYEQYF
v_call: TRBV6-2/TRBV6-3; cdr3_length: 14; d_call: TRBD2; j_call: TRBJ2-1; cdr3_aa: CASVTSGRGREQFF
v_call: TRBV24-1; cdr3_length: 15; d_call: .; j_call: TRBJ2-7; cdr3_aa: CATSALTGSSYEQYF
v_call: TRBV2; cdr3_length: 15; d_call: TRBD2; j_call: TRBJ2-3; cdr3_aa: CASSKEGLGGDTQYF
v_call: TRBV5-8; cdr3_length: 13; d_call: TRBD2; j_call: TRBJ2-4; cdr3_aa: CANPLAEKNIQYF
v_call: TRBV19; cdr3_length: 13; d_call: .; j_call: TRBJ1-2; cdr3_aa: CASRRDNLYGYTF
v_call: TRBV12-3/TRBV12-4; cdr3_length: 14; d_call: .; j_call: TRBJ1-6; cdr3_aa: CASSLDGLGSPLHF
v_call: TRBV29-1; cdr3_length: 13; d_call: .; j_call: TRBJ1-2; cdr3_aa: CSVRQGDHYGYTF
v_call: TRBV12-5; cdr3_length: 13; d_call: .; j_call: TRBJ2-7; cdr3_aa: CASGPSGLDEQYF
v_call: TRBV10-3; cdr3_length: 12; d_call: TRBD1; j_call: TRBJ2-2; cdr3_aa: CATRTGDGELFF
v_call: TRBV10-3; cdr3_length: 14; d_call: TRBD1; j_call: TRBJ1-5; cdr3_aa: CAVRPGQGNQPQHF
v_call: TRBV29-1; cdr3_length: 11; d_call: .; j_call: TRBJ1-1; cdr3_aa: CSVPQGTEAFF
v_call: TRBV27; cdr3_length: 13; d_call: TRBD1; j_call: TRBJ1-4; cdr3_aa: CASRRRQGEKLFF
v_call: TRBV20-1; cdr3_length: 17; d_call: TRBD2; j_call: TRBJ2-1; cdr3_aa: CSASSGRAGFSYNEQFF
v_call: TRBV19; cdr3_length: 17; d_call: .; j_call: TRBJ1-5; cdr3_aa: CASSRGRLRGSVEPQHF
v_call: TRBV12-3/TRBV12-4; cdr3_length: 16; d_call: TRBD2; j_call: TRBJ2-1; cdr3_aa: CASSPLQAGGFNEQFF
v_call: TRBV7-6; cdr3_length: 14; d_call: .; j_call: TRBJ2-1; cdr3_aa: CASSPRDPYNEQFF